This TCR beta chain was observed in a study of T cells in pancreatic ductal adenocarcinoma (dated by TCRdb to about 2017). About the study as a whole: The work assessed suppressive cells as well as CD8+ T cells infiltrating resected pancreatic ductal adenocarcinoma, measuring their numbers, locations, and properties, in order to shed light on the adaptive T-cell response that occurs naturally. What the research found in general, with its limitations: Since most pancreatic cancer patients present with inoperable disease, the resected cohort was skewed toward the minority of patients who had early-stage disease. Comparisons of clonality between tumor and blood may be biased because tumors are enriched in CD45RO+ effector T cells rather than naive T cells, which biases the comparison toward lower diversity. No significant difference in T-cell clonality was found between tumor and blood, with mean clonality of roughly 0.1 in tumors and 0.072 in blood. More total productive templates and 6 to 9.5-fold more unique clonotypes were found in blood samples than in tumor samples.

The pancreatic ductal adenocarcinoma patients who were selected had gone through surgery without receiving any neoadjuvant therapy. Peripheral blood was collected in heparin tubes, and PBMCs were then isolated from the blood with a histopaque density gradient and cryopreserved in around 10% DMSO. Using the DNeasy Blood and Tissue Kit with Proteinase K and RNase treatment, genomic DNA was extracted from roughly seven PBMC and roughly 10 flash-frozen tumor specimens. TCR beta CDR3 regions were amplified from genomic DNA using the immunoSEQ hsTCRB kit. High-throughput TRB CDR3 sequencing was performed on an Illumina HiSeq system. Under the source paper's analysis protocol: The immunoSEQ software was used to analyze sequencing reads, and nonproductive sequences containing premature stops or frame-shifts were excluded. To calculate repertoire clonality, Shannon entropy was normalized by log2 of the number of unique productive sequences, and that value was subtracted from one. The source is immuneACCESS, and TCRdb retained only in-frame sequences with V and J called. Part of the clones is not carried over; for the studies checked, unresolved V genes explain less than half of this, and the remainder is unexplained. Clone size and V and J calls were adopted from that table, with D and trimming inferred from the DNA. The sample includes around 31,000 clones, with around 90% observed a single time. The ten largest clones add up to about 2% of the sample.

CDR1 is given as SGHAT and CDR2 as FQNNGV, both from the germline V gene. Trimming removed 1 base from V and 4 bases from J, leaving 13 bases between the germline ends. The CDR3 covers 15 residues, taking in both the cysteine and the phenylalanine. The retained sequence is limited to the CDR3, 45 bases, with the frame set at the first base. Note on this clone: The antigen it binds to is not known. Base quality data are lacking; no much larger clone is found one base away.

Recombination connected TRBV11-2 to TRBJ1-2; the D segment could be TRBD1, given 6 matching bases. The sample consisted of PBMCs. This receptor was taken from a human donor with pancreatic ductal adenocarcinoma. The DNA sequence is as follows: TGTGCCAGCAGCTTAGCGGCAGGGGCGGGCTATGGCTACACCTTC. Translated, this gives CASSLAAGAGYGYTF.